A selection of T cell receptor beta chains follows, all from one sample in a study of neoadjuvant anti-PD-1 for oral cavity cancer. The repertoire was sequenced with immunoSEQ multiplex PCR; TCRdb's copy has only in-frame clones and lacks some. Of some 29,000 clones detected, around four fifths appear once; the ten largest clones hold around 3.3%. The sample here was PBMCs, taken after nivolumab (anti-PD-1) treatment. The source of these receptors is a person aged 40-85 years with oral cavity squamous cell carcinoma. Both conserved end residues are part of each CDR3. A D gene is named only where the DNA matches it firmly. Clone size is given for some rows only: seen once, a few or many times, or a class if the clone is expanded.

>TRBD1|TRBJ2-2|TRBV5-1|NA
CASSLGDRFTGELFF
TGCGCCAGCAGCTTAGGGGACAGATTCACCGGGGAGCTGTTTTTT
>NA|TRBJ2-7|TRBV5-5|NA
CASSTSLPPYEQYF
TGTGCCAGCAGCACCAGCCTTCCACCCTACGAGCAGTACTTC
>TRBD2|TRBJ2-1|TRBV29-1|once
CSVEGGARTYNEQFF
TGCAGCGTTGAGGGAGGGGCGAGGACCTACAATGAGCAGTTCTTC
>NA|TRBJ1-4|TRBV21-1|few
CASAWYRTTNEKLFF
TGTGCCAGCGCCTGGTACAGAACAACTAATGAAAAACTGTTTTTT
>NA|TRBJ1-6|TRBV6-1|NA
CASSETRGGNSPLHF
TGTGCCAGCAGTGAAACTCGGGGGGGGAATTCACCCCTCCACTTT
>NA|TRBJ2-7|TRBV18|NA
CASSRDSWSSYEQYF
TGTGCCAGCTCAAGGGACTCTTGGAGCTCCTACGAGCAGTACTTC
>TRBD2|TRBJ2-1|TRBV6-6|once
CASSWGGSYNEQFF
TGTGCCAGCAGCTGGGGGGGCTCCTACAATGAGCAGTTCTTC
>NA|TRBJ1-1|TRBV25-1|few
CASSGRGWNTEAFF
TGTGCCAGCAGTGGCAGGGGTTGGAACACTGAAGCTTTCTTT
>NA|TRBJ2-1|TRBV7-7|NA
CASSLPGHYSYNEQFF
TGTGCCAGCAGCTTACCAGGGCATTACTCCTACAATGAGCAGTTCTTC
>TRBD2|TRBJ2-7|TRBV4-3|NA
CASSQERTRGGTRNYEQYF
TGCGCCAGCAGCCAAGAGCGTACGAGGGGGGGGACTAGAAACTACGAGCAGTACTTC
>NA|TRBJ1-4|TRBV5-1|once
CASSLGDRSSREKLFF
TGCGCCAGCAGCTTGGGAGACAGGTCCTCTAGGGAAAAACTGTTTTTT
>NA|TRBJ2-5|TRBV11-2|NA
CASSLDLVGETQYF
TGTGCCAGCAGCTTAGACCTTGTGGGGGAGACCCAGTACTTC
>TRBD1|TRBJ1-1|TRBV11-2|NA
CASSPGQANTEAFF
TGTGCCAGCAGCCCGGGACAGGCGAACACTGAAGCTTTCTTT
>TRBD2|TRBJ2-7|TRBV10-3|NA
CATGVAGGREQYF
TGTGCCACCGGGGTAGCGGGGGGTCGCGAGCAGTACTTC
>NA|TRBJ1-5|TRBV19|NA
CASSQSRNQPQHF
TGTGCCAGTAGTCAGAGTCGCAATCAGCCCCAGCATTTT
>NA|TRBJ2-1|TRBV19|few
CASSTPGLYNEQFF
TGTGCCAGTAGTACGCCGGGACTCTACAATGAGCAGTTCTTC
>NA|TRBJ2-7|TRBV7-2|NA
CASSLALRSPYEQYF
TGTGCCAGCAGCTTAGCGCTGAGGAGTCCCTACGAGCAGTACTTC
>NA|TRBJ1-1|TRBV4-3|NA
CASSQDTRSTEAFF
TGCGCCAGCAGCCAAGATACGAGGTCCACTGAAGCTTTCTTT
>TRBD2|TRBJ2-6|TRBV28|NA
CATHEAGAGANVLTF
TGTGCCACCCACGAGGCGGGGGCTGGGGCCAACGTCCTGACTTTC
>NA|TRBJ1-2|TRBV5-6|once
CASSLGYGYTF
TGTGCCAGCAGCTTGGGCTATGGCTACACCTTC
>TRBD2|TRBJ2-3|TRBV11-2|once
CASSLLGGTTDTQYF
TGTGCCAGCAGCTTACTGGGGGGGACCACAGATACGCAGTATTTT
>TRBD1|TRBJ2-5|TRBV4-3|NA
CASSQGAGGGWETQYF
TGCGCCAGCAGCCAAGGGGCAGGGGGTGGGTGGGAGACCCAGTACTTC
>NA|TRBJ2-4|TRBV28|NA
CASTHSDGTGNIQYF
TGTGCCAGCACTCATAGTGACGGGACCGGAAACATTCAGTACTTC
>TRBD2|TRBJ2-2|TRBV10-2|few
CASSLTVGGRELFF
TGCGCCAGCAGTCTTACAGTGGGAGGGCGGGAGCTGTTTTTT
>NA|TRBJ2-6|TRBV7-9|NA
CASSLDSSGANVLTF
TGTGCCAGCAGCTTAGACTCCTCTGGGGCCAACGTCCTGACTTTC
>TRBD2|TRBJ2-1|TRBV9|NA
CASSVASGGTLDNEQFF
TGTGCCAGCAGCGTCGCTAGCGGGGGGACGCTTGACAATGAGCAGTTCTTC
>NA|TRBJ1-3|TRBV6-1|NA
CASSERGTGNTIYF
TGTGCCAGCAGTGAACGGGGTACTGGAAACACCATATATTTT
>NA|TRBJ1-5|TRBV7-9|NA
CASSLEGGSQPQHF
TGTGCCAGCAGCTTAGAAGGGGGAAGTCAGCCCCAGCATTTT
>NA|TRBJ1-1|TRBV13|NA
CASSLGLGNTEAFF
TGTGCCAGCAGCTTAGGGCTTGGGAACACTGAAGCTTTCTTT
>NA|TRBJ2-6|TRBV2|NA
CASNLRAGANVLTF
TGTGCCAGCAATCTCAGGGCCGGGGCCAACGTCCTGACTTTC
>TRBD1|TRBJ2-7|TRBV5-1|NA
CASSPTGGSYEQYF
TGCGCCAGCAGCCCGACAGGGGGTTCCTACGAGCAGTACTTC
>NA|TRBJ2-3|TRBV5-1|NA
CASSLEPLPLVGGLTDTQYF
TGCGCCAGCAGCTTGGAGCCTCTTCCTCTTGTTGGGGGGCTTACAGATACGCAGTATTTT